This TCR beta chain was recorded in a study of T cell responses to AZD1222 COVID-19 vaccine. Details on this clone: The antigen remains unidentified.

The CDR3 has 16 amino acids. CDR1 and CDR2 (germline): GTSNPN, SVGIG (reference sequence). Trimming removed 4 bases at V and 3 bases at J, with 18 bases between. The protocol was immunoSEQ multiplex PCR, while the TCRdb copy is restricted to in-frame clones and leaves out a portion. The sample includes around 70,000 clones, 80% to 85% of them seen just once. Points from the study as a whole: Spike was spanned by vaccine-associated CD4 TCRs, which were dominant at 160-218 and 743-854. Repertoires in all cases were sampled only once the peak T cell response had passed. After two AZD1222 doses, spike-specific TCR breadth and depth rose versus day 0. Clonal diversity was possibly underestimated, and the donors were mostly white British, with more females.

Sample: peripheral blood, taken on day 0 of AZD1222 vaccination. The sequence came from an adult in good health. The rearrangement links TRBV30 to TRBJ1-4; D gene unclear. CDR3 sequence (DNA): TGTGCCTGGAAACGGTGGAGGTCGAGTGCTAATGAAAAACTGTTTTTT. It is translated as CAWKRWRSSANEKLFF.